This TCR beta chain derives from a study of beta chain features in type 1 diabetes. The study's findings and limits: Compared with healthy donors, patients appeared to share more similar naive, central memory and regulatory TCRB repertoires. Researchers report that Type 1 diabetes patients had moderately but significantly shorter TCRB CDR3s across all four CD4+ subsets.

V lost 1 base and J lost 5; bases outside the gene matches: 6. The CDR3 contains 15 residues. Germline CDR1 is GTSNPN and CDR2 is SVGIG (reference sequence). This clone was found a few times. Its antigen is as yet unknown. The entirety of the isolated RNA underwent reverse transcription, so expressed TCRB transcripts were sequenced. The repertoire was sequenced with immunoSEQ multiplex PCR; TCRdb's copy has only in-frame clones and lacks some. The table records roughly 230,000 clones, about 9.3% of them present only once. Each population that was sorted was more than 98% pure. The receptor was isolated from a woman younger than 30 in good health. Sequenced: naive CD4+ T cells from blood. The chain couples TRBV30 to TRBJ2-1; TRBD2 aligns across 9 bases. CDR3 loop: CAWSAAPSGNNEQFF. Here the CDR3 DNA reads TGTGCCTGGAGTGCCGCCCCTAGCGGGAACAATGAGCAGTTCTTC.